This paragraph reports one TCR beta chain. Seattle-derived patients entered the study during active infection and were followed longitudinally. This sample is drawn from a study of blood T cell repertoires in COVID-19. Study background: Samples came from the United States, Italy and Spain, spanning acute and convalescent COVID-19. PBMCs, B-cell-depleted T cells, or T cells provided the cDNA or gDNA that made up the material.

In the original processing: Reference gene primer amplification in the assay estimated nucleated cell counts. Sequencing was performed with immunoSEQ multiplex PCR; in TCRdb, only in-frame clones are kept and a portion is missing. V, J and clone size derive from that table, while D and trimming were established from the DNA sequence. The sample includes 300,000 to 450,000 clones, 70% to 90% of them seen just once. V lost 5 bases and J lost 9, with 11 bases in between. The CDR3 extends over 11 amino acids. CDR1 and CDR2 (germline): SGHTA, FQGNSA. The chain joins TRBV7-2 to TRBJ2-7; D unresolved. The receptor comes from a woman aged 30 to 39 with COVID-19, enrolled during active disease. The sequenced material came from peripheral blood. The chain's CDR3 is CASSASVAQYF. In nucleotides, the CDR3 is TGTGCCAGCAGCGCGTCAGTAGCGCAGTACTTC.